Sequencing of this T cell receptor (beta chain) was carried out in a study of blood T cell repertoires in COVID-19. Overall study context: From the United States, Italy and Spain came samples of acute and convalescent COVID-19.

Original processing methods: Scientists estimated how many nucleated cells there were by amplifying reference gene primers. Repertoires were generated with immunoSEQ multiplex PCR, while TCRdb's copy carries only in-frame clones and drops some. Clone size and V and J calls were adopted from that table, with D and trimming inferred from the DNA. The sample yields some 350,000 clones, around 87% seen once. Germline assignment: CDR1 LGHNT and CDR2 FRNRAP. The V and J ends lost 0 bases and 4 bases respectively, with 16 bases between them. This CDR3 is built from 16 residues. Donors were grouped by their self-reported clinical history.

This TCR came from a young woman who had recovered from COVID-19. The sample taken for sequencing was PBMCs or T cells enriched from blood (not recorded which). This sequence joins TRBV12-5 and TRBJ2-7, with D possibly matching TRBD1 (5 bases). This chain's CDR3 is CASGLVSGAAGYEQYF. The CDR3, as DNA: TGTGCTAGTGGTTTGGTGTCTGGGGCCGCCGGGTACGAGCAGTACTTC.